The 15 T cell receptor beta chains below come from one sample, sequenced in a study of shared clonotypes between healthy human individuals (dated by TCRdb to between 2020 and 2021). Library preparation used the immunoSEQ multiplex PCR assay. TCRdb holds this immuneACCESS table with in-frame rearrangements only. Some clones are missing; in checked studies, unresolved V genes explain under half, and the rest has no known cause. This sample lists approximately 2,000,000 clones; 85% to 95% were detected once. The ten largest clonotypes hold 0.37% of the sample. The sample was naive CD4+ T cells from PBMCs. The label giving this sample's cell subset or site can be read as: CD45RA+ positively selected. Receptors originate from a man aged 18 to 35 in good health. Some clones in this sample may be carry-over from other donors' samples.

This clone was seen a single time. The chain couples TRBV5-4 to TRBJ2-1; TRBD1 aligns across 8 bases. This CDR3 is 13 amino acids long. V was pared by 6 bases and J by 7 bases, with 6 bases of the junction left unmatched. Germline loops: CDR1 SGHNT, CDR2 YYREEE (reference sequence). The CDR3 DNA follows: TGTGCCAGCACTCTGGACAGGGAGAATGAGCAGTTCTTC. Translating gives CASTLDRENEQFF.

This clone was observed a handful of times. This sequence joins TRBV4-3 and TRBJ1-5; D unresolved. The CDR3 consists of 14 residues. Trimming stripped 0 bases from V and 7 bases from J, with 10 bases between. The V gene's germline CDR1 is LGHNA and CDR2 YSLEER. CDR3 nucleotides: TGCGCCAGCAGCCAAGATCGGGCGTACCAGCCCCAGCATTTT. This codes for CASSQDRAYQPQHF.

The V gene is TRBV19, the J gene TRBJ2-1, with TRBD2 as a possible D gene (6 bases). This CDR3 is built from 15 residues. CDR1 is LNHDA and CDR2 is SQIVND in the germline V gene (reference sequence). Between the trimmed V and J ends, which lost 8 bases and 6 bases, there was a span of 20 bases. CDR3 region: CASAGPGPGRNEQFF. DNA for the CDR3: TGTGCCAGTGCGGGACCGGGCCCAGGGCGCAATGAGCAGTTCTTC.

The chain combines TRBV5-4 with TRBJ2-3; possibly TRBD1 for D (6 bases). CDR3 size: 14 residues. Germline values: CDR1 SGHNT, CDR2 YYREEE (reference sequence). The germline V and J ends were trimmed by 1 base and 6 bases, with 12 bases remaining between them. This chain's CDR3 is CASSLKVGADTQYF. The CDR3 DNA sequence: TGTGCCAGCAGCTTGAAAGTGGGGGCCGATACGCAGTATTTT. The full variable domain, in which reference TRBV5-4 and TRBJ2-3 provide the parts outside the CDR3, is ETGVTQSPTHLIKTRGQQVTLRCSSQSGHNTVSWYQQALGQGPQFIFQYYREEENGRGNFPPRFSGLQFPNYSSELNVNALELDDSALYLCASSLKVGADTQYFGPGTRLTVL.

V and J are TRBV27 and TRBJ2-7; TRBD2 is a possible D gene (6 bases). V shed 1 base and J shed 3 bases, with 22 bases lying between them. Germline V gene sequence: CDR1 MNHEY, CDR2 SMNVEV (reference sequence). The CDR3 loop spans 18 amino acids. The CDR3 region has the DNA TGTGCCAGCAGTTTATTCCGCCCTTTCCGGGACTCCCACTACGAGCAGTACTTC. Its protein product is CASSLFRPFRDSHYEQYF.

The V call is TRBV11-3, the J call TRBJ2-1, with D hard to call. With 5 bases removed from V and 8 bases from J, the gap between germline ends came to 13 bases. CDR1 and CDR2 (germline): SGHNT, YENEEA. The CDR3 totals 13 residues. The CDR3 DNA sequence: TGTGCCAGCAGCCCCTCTGCACGGGATGAGCAGTTCTTC. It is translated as CASSPSARDEQFF.

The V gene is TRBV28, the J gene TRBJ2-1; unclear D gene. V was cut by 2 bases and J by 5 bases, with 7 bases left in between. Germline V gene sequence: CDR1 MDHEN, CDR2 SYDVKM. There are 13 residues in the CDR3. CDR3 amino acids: CASSLIENNEQFF. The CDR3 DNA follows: TGTGCCAGCAGTTTAATAGAAAACAATGAGCAGTTCTTC.

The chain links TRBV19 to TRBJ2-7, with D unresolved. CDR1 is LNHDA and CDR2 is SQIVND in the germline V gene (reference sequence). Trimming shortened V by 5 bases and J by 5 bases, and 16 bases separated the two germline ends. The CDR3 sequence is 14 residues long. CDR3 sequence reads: CASSVRDFLDEQYF. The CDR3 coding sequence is TGTGCCAGTAGTGTAAGGGATTTCCTAGACGAGCAGTACTTC. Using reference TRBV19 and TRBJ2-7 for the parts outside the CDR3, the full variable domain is DGGITQSPKYLFRKEGQNVTLSCEQNLNHDAMYWYRQDPGQGLRLIYYSQIVNDFQKGDIAEGYSVSREKKESFPLTVTSAQKNPTAFYLCASSVRDFLDEQYFGPGTRLTVT.

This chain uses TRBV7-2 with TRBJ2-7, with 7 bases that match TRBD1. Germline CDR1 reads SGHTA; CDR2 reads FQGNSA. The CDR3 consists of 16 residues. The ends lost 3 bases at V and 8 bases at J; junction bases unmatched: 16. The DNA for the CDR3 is TGTGCCAGCAGCTTCAACCTCAGACAGGGATCTGGACAGCAGTACTTC. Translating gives CASSFNLRQGSGQQYF. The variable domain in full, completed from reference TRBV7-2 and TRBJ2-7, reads GAGVSQSPSNKVTEKGKDVELRCDPISGHTALYWYRQSLGQGLEFLIYFQGNSAPDKSGLPSDRFSAERTGGSVSTLTIQRTQQEDSAVYLCASSFNLRQGSGQQYFGPGTRLTVT.

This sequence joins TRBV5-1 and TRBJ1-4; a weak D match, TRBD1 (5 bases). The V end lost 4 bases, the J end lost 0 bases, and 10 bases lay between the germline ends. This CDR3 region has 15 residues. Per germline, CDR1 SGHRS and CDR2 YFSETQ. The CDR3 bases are TGCGCCAGCAGCGGGGGTCCCGCAACTAATGAAAAACTGTTTTTT. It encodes CASSGGPATNEKLFF.

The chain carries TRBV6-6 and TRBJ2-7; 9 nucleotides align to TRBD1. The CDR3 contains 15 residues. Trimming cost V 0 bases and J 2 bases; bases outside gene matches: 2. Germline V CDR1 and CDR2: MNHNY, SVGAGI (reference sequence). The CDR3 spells CASSYSGTGPYEQYF. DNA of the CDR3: TGTGCCAGCAGTTACTCGGGGACAGGGCCCTACGAGCAGTACTTC.

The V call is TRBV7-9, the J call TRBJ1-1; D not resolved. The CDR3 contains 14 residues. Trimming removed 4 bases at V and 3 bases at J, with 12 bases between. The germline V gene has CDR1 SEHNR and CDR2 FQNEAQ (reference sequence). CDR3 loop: CASSSEGPYTEAFF. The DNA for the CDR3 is TGTGCCAGCAGCTCAGAGGGTCCCTACACTGAAGCTTTCTTT.

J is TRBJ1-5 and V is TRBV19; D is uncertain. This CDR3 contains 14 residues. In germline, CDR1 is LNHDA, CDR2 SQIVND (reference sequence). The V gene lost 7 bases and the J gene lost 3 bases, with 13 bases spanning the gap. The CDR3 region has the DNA TGTGCCAGTACCTATGGGCCCCACAATCAGCCCCAGCATTTT. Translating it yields CASTYGPHNQPQHF.

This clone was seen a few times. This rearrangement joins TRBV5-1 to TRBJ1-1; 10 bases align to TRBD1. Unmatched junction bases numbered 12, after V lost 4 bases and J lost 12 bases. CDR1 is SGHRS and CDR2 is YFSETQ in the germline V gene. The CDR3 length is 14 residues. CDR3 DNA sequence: TGCGCCAGCAGCCAGGGCGGGACAGGGGTTTGGACTTTCTTT. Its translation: CASSQGGTGVWTFF.

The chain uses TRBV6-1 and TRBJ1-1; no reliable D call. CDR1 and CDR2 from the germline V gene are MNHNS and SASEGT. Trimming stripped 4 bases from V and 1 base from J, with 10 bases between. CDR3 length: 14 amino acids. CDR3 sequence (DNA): TGTGCCAGCAGTGGGCAGCCCTGGAACACTGAAGCTTTCTTT. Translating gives CASSGQPWNTEAFF.